The 24 T cell receptor beta chains presented below share a single source sample, sequenced in a study of Graves' ophthalmopathy and Graves' hyperthyroidism. The sequenced template was RNA, covering the TCR beta CDR3 region. HTBI primers were employed in first-round RT-PCR, then a second-round multiplex PCR followed. TCRdb reprocessed the multiplex PCR reads via MiXCR and lists one record per CDR3 protein. Of a few hundred thousand distinct CDR3 sequences in the sample, about 17% were seen once. The specimen sequenced was peripheral blood. All receptors derive from an adult woman with stable Graves' hyperthyroidism.

This clonotype was counted ten times or more. The CDR3 is CASSEPGNLTMNTEAFF. In DNA, the CDR3 is TGTGCCAGCAGTGAACCGGGGAACCTTACGATGAACACTGAAGCTTTCTTT. V is TRBV6-1 and J is TRBJ1-1; the D is unclear. Between the trimmed V and J ends, which lost 2 bases and 0 bases, there was a span of 16 bases. In germline, CDR1 is MNHNS, CDR2 SASEGT. This CDR3 region has 17 residues.

Ten or more counts support this clonotype. The chain employs TRBV7-6 and TRBJ1-5; D call uncertain. The V gene lost 7 bases and the J gene lost 7 bases, with 17 bases spanning the gap. This CDR3 contains 14 residues. Germline loops: CDR1 SGHVS, CDR2 FNYEAQ. CDR3 protein: CASIPIEAGQPQHF. The CDR3 DNA reads TGTGCCAGCATCCCCATTGAGGCGGGGCAGCCCCAGCATTTT.

This clonotype was recorded many times. This sequence joins TRBV19 and TRBJ2-7; no definite D call. Germline V gene lookup returns CDR1 LNHDA and CDR2 SQIVND (reference sequence). The ends were cut back, 4 bases at V and 6 bases at J, with 13 bases in the middle. The CDR3 extends over 13 amino acids. The CDR3 DNA is TGTGCCAGTAGTAGAGCTCCCTCAACCGAGCAGTACTTC. It is translated as CASSRAPSTEQYF.

The chain couples TRBV12-5 to TRBJ1-1, with D perhaps TRBD1 (5 bases). The CDR3 has 11 amino acids. The ends were cut back, 9 bases at V and 4 bases at J, with 9 bases in the middle. CDR1 LGHNT and CDR2 FRNRAP come from the germline V gene. The CDR3 DNA reads as TGTGCTAGGGGGGGTGGCACTGAAGCTTTCTTT. Residues: CARGGGTEAFF.

This clonotype showed up many times. This chain joins TRBV5-1 and TRBJ1-2; a possible D gene is TRBD1 (6 bases). This CDR3 contains 16 residues. Trimming cost V 1 base and J 4 bases, with 17 bases left between them. Germline CDR1 reads SGHRS; CDR2 reads YFSETQ. CDR3 sequence reads: CASSLQSGTQTYGYTF. Here the CDR3 DNA reads TGCGCCAGCAGCTTGCAGTCCGGGACACAGACCTATGGCTACACCTTC.

This clonotype was observed many times. The CDR3 loop reads CASRFMNTEAFF. The CDR3 DNA sequence: TGTGCCAGCAGGTTCATGAACACTGAAGCTTTCTTT. The rearrangement uses TRBV2 and TRBJ1-1; D remains ambiguous. Germline V lookup: CDR1 SNHLY, CDR2 FYNNEI. This CDR3 has 12 residues. The V gene lost 6 bases and the J gene lost 0 bases, with 5 bases spanning the gap.

This clonotype has ten or more counts. The V and J genes are TRBV10-3 and TRBJ1-5; D possibly corresponds to TRBD1 (5 bases). CDR3 size: 12 residues. Trimming shortened V by 9 bases and J by 5 bases, and 11 bases separated the two germline ends. Germline loops: CDR1 ENHRY, CDR2 SYGVKD. This chain's CDR3 is CAISPGDQPQHF. The CDR3 coding sequence is TGTGCCATTAGTCCGGGGGATCAGCCCCAGCATTTT.

This clonotype was detected ten times or more. This chain connects TRBV29-1 to TRBJ2-5; 13 nucleotides match TRBD2. This CDR3 is built from 18 residues. Per the germline V gene, CDR1 is SQVTM and CDR2 is ANQGSEA. The ends lost 5 bases at V and 4 bases at J; junction bases unmatched: 16. The CDR3: CSVLRTSGSGMGSETQYF. The CDR3 nucleotides are TGCAGCGTTTTGAGGACTAGCGGGAGCGGAATGGGGTCAGAGACCCAGTACTTC.

The chain employs TRBV10-3 and TRBJ1-1; no firm D call. V shed 2 bases and J shed 4 bases, with 14 bases lying between them. The CDR3 totals 15 residues. The germline V gene has CDR1 ENHRY and CDR2 SYGVKD. CDR3 region: CAISEASERGTEAFF. Written as DNA, the CDR3 is TGTGCCATCAGTGAGGCGAGTGAGCGGGGCACTGAAGCTTTCTTT.

This clonotype was seen many times. The V call is TRBV12-5, the J call TRBJ1-5; TRBD1 matches at 8 bases. The CDR3 length is 17 residues. Trimming removed 5 bases from V and 0 bases from J; junction bases left unmatched: 9. Germline lookup yields CDR1 LGHNT and CDR2 FRNRAP. Here the CDR3 DNA reads TGTGCTAGTGGTCCTCATGACAGGGGACATAGCAATCAGCCCCAGCATTTT. Translated, it gives CASGPHDRGHSNQPQHF. The full variable domain, in which reference TRBV12-5 and TRBJ1-5 provide the parts outside the CDR3, is DARVTQTPRHKVTEMGQEVTMRCQPILGHNTVFWYRQTMMQGLELLAYFRNRAPLDDSGMPKDRFSAEMPDATLATLKIQPSEPRDSAVYFCASGPHDRGHSNQPQHFGDGTRLSIL.

This clonotype was recorded at least ten times. The chain employs TRBV12-3 or TRBV12-4 and TRBJ1-2; possible D gene TRBD1, 5 bases. This CDR3 contains 14 residues. The V gene lost 5 bases and the J gene lost 4 bases, with 14 bases spanning the gap. CDR3 in amino acids: CASSRAGPAYGYTF. The CDR3, as DNA: TGTGCCAGCAGTCGAGCGGGACCTGCCTATGGCTACACCTTC.

This clonotype was seen repeatedly, ten times or more. V is TRBV28 and J is TRBJ2-2; D perhaps matches TRBD1 (5 bases). The CDR3 contains 16 residues. Trimming took off 5 bases at V and 0 bases at J, with 13 bases between the two ends. The germline V gene has CDR1 MDHEN and CDR2 SYDVKM. The CDR3 here is CASSASRVANTGELFF. The CDR3 DNA sequence: TGTGCCAGCAGTGCCTCCAGGGTTGCGAACACCGGGGAGCTGTTTTTT.

V is TRBV9 and J is TRBJ2-2, with D perhaps TRBD2 (7 bases). The V end lost 4 bases, the J end lost 1 base, and 11 bases lay between the germline ends. The CDR3 is 15 amino acids. Germline assignment: CDR1 SGDLS and CDR2 YYNGEE. As DNA, the CDR3 is TGTGCCAGCAGCATCGGGGGGCTGAACACCGGGGAGCTGTTTTTT. It encodes CASSIGGLNTGELFF.

In this sample, this clonotype turned up many times. The chain couples TRBV12-3 or TRBV12-4 to TRBJ1-2; unclear D gene. Trimming cost V 6 bases and J 1 base, with 9 bases left between them. The CDR3 is made up of 13 amino acids. CDR3 sequence (DNA): TGTGCCAGCAGACAGACGAGTAACTATGGCTACACCTTC. Its protein is CASRQTSNYGYTF.

This clonotype was counted ten times or more. V usage is TRBV29-1 and J usage is TRBJ2-7; possibly TRBD1 for D (5 bases). V was pared by 7 bases and J by 6 bases, with 19 bases between. The CDR3 sequence is 13 residues long. Germline values: CDR1 SQVTM, CDR2 ANQGSEA. The CDR3 sequence is CSAQPLDKAEQYF. CDR3 nucleotide sequence: TGCAGCGCTCAACCTCTGGACAAGGCCGAGCAGTACTTC.

In this sample, this clonotype turned up many times. This chain connects TRBV10-2 to TRBJ2-5, with D perhaps assigned TRBD1 or TRBD2 (6 bases each). Germline CDR1 WSHSY, CDR2 SAAADI. The CDR3 contains 15 residues. V gave up 4 bases and J gave up 1 base, with 13 bases separating them. The CDR3 region is CASSGTRDTQETQYF. The CDR3 DNA follows: TGCGCCAGCAGTGGAACGCGGGACACCCAAGAGACCCAGTACTTC.

The table lists this clonotype with many counts. The V and J genes are TRBV7-2 and TRBJ2-7, with a possible D match to TRBD1 (6 bases). The CDR3 spans 16 residues. Trimming stripped 5 bases from V and 0 bases from J, with 17 bases between. Germline loops: CDR1 SGHTA, CDR2 FQGNSA. The CDR3 spells CASSERGGDSSYEQYF. DNA of the CDR3: TGTGCCAGCAGCGAACGAGGGGGAGACAGCTCCTACGAGCAGTACTTC.

This clonotype was observed at least ten times. V is TRBV6-2 or TRBV6-3 and J is TRBJ2-5, with 7 bases aligning to TRBD1. V was clipped by 6 bases and J by 5 bases; unmatched bases: 6. Germline V lookup: CDR1 MNHEY, CDR2 SVGEGT. CDR3 length: 13 residues. As DNA, the CDR3 is TGTGCCAGCAGAAAGACAGGGTTGGAGACCCAGTACTTC. Encoded protein: CASRKTGLETQYF.

The rearrangement links TRBV3-1 to TRBJ1-3, with D uncertain. The CDR3 sequence is 12 residues long. Germline CDR1 reads LGHDT; CDR2 reads YNNKEL (reference sequence). The V gene lost 2 bases and the J gene lost 6 bases, with 5 bases spanning the gap. CDR3 bases: TGTGCCAGCAGCCAAATTGAAAACACCATATATTTT. Its translation is CASSQIENTIYF.

The rearrangement links TRBV6-1 to TRBJ2-5; possible D gene TRBD2, 5 bases. Germline-derived CDR1 and CDR2 are MNHNS and SASEGT. The CDR3 is 13 residues long. Trimming removed 10 bases from V and 8 bases from J, with 20 bases in between. Here the CDR3 reads CATSAELGVTQYF. CDR3 DNA: TGTGCCACCTCTGCAGAACTAGGCGTTACCCAGTACTTC.

This clonotype came up many times. The rearrangement uses TRBV27 and TRBJ2-5; 7 bases are a match to TRBD1. CDR1 is MNHEY, CDR2 SMNVEV, per germline (reference sequence). The CDR3 sequence is 16 residues long. Trimming took 7 bases from V and 4 from J; bases not matched to a gene: 15. The CDR3 DNA reads as TGTGCCAGCAAGAGTGGGTCACAGGGGTTGTTAGAGACCCAGTACTTC. Protein product: CASKSGSQGLLETQYF.

Comment on this clonotype: The junction departs from germline at one end; a sequencing error may be responsible. The CDR3 sequence is CASSVAGQGIYEQYF. Written as DNA, the CDR3 is TGTGCCAGCAGTGTAGCCGGACAGGGGATCTACGAGCAGTACTTC. This sequence joins TRBV12-3 or TRBV12-4 and TRBJ2-7, with 9 bases fitting TRBD1. The length of the CDR3 is 15 residues.

The sample holds many counts of this clonotype. The chain links TRBV7-2 to TRBJ2-5; D may be TRBD1 or TRBD2 (6 bases each). The germline V and J ends were trimmed by 4 bases and 3 bases, with 21 bases remaining between them. Germline CDR1 is SGHTA and CDR2 is FQGNSA. The CDR3 totals 17 residues. The CDR3 DNA reads as TGTGCCAGCAGCTGGGGGCAGGGAAGCGGGTCAGAAGAGACCCAGTACTTC. Its translation is CASSWGQGSGSEETQYF.

The table lists this clonotype with many counts. The chain joins TRBV29-1 to TRBJ2-2; TRBD2 matches at 12 bases. J was trimmed by 4 bases and V by 4 bases; bases with no gene match: 10. The CDR3 has 17 residues. The V gene's germline CDR1 is SQVTM and CDR2 ANQGSEA. The CDR3 DNA follows: TGCAGCGTTGCGGGGCTAGCGGGAGGGCCGGGCACCGGGGAGCTGTTTTTT. Translating it yields CSVAGLAGGPGTGELFF.